One sample yielded the 5 T cell receptor beta chains listed below, sequenced in a study of blood T cell repertoires in COVID-19. The table came from immunoSEQ multiplex PCR; TCRdb's copy has only in-frame clones and leaves some out. The sample carries around 420,000 clones, approximately 85% recorded once. Sequencing input: PBMCs or T cells enriched from blood (not recorded which). Receptors were obtained from a woman aged 35 to 49 with acute COVID-19.

The rearrangement links TRBV19 to TRBJ1-2, with a possible D match to TRBD1 (5 bases). The CDR3 is 13 residues long. V was cut by 7 bases and J by 8 bases, with 17 bases left in between. Looked up from germline, CDR1 is LNHDA and CDR2 is SQIVND (reference sequence). The CDR3 coding sequence is TGTGCCAGTACCAGATCAGGGTGGGAAGGCTACACCTTC. Amino acid sequence: CASTRSGWEGYTF. Together with reference TRBV19 and TRBJ1-2, the CDR3 gives the full variable domain: DGGITQSPKYLFRKEGQNVTLSCEQNLNHDAMYWYRQDPGQGLRLIYYSQIVNDFQKGDIAEGYSVSREKKESFPLTVTSAQKNPTAFYLCASTRSGWEGYTFGSGTRLTVV.

The chain recombines TRBV30 with TRBJ1-4; D is possibly TRBD1 (6 bases). V was trimmed by 3 bases and J by 8 bases, leaving 13 bases between them. Germline V gene sequence: CDR1 GTSNPN, CDR2 SVGIG (reference sequence). There are 13 residues in the CDR3. CDR3 nucleotide sequence: TGTGCCTGGAGGGGGCAGGGGCCGGAAAAACTGTTTTTT. This encodes CAWRGQGPEKLFF.

As regards this clone: A junction boundary mismatches the germline segment, possibly from a read error. In nucleotides, the CDR3 is TGCGTCAGCAGCCAAAAAGCCGGGGATGGAAACACCATATATTTT. Its protein is CVSSQKAGDGNTIYF. This chain joins TRBV4-1 and TRBJ1-3; D not certain. The CDR3 loop spans 15 amino acids. CDR1 MGHRA and CDR2 YSYEKL come from the germline V gene.

DNA for the CDR3: TGTGCCACCAGCAGAGGCGTGGAAAAACTGTTTTTT. Its translation is CATSRGVEKLFF. The gene calls are TRBV15 and TRBJ1-4; no clear D gene. The length of the CDR3 is 12 residues. V was shortened by 1 base and J by 8 bases, with 5 bases between the two germline ends. The germline gives CDR1 LNHNV, CDR2 YYDKDF (reference sequence).

This clone was observed once. The chain has TRBV7-8 and TRBJ2-5, with D unresolved. Germline-derived CDR1 and CDR2 are SGHVS and FQNEAQ. Trimming removed 2 bases at V and 1 base at J, with 14 bases between. CDR3 size: 16 residues. CDR3 in amino acids: CASSLTPVGIQETQYF. The CDR3 region has the DNA TGTGCCAGCAGCTTAACGCCGGTTGGTATCCAAGAGACCCAGTACTTC.